This T cell receptor beta chain was retrieved from a study of CXCR3-negative and CXCR3-positive naive CD8 T cells. The CDR3 loop spans 17 amino acids. Libraries of TRB cDNA were made by 5' RACE and carried UMIs. TCRdb re-called the 5' RACE reads; every CDR3 protein appears as one record, without DNA. The specimen's table records tens of thousands of distinct CDR3 sequences. The V gene is TRBV12-3 or TRBV12-4, the J gene TRBJ2-5; the TCRdb D gene call, TRBD2, has no DNA to confirm it. This clonotype was sampled from a human donor in good health. Some clones in this sample may be carry-over from other donors' samples. The source material was naive CXCR3- CD8+ T cells from blood. Subset defined: CD45RO-CCR7+CD27+CD95- naive CD8+ T cells lacking CXCR3 (TNR3-). This chain's CDR3 is CASTINYAGGSEETQYF.